This entry is about one T cell receptor (beta chain). With 4 bases clipped from V and 3 bases from J, the junction kept 9 bases outside the gene matches. CDR3 length: 16 amino acids. Germline V gene sequence: CDR1 SGDLS, CDR2 YYNGEE. This sample is part of a study of control samples from healthy donors and cancer patients. TCRdb keeps only in-frame clones here, not all; method: immunoSEQ multiplex PCR. Here the sample spans hundreds of thousands of clones, roughly 90% being singletons. The V call is TRBV9, the J call TRBJ2-2, with 7 bases identical to TRBD2. Material: PBMCs. The receptor was derived from a man aged 35 to 55 with head and neck cancer. The CDR3 DNA reads as TGTGCCAGCAGCCTCGACTCCCGGGGGGACACCGGGGAGCTGTTTTTT. Translating gives CASSLDSRGDTGELFF.